Detailed here is one TCR beta chain. This clonotype was observed at least ten times. The antigen it binds to is not known. Base qualities are not at hand, and no much larger clone is one base apart. The sample originates from a study of spatial heterogeneity in lung cancer (dated by TCRdb to the late 2010s). At the level of the whole study: Beta-chain transcripts were consistently detected in greater numbers than alpha-chain transcripts, which likely reflects a higher abundance of beta-chain transcripts. At surgery, some 200 tumor regions, roughly 62 matched nontumor lung samples and 56 PBMC samples were TCR-sequenced for both alpha and beta chains. In tumor regions, TCR transcript counts showed a strong correlation with a T cell transcriptional module score from matched bulk RNA-seq. In the raw uncorrected reads, each unique combination of TCR and UMI appeared more than ten times on average. TCR repertoire features were related to nonsynonymous mutation counts determined by whole-exome sequencing of tumor tissue. In non-small cell lung cancer, the study made a quantitative comparison of TCR alpha and beta repertoires among multiple tumor regions, matched nontumor lung and blood.

Overall results and qualifications from the work: Confirming at a functional level the hypothesis that regional TCRs recognize regional mutations was considered to require additional single-cell paired TCR alpha and beta sequencing. The tumor nonsynonymous mutation count correlated with the number of expanded intratumoral alpha and beta TCRs. The count of ubiquitous expanded TCRs correlated with the count of ubiquitous nonsynonymous mutations, and the count of regional expanded TCRs correlated with the count of regional nonsynonymous mutations. Estimated TCR-seq coverage of tumor T cells was only 5.5% to 7% for alpha chains and about 14% for beta chains.

Sample time point, as interpreted from the label and publication: sample taken at primary tumor resection. Samples were obtained from 70 to 85 patients with early-stage, untreated non-small cell lung cancer from the lung TRACERx cohort. Whole RNA extracted from tumor and nontumor lung tissue, or from cryopreserved PBMC samples, was used for TCR sequencing without cell sorting. A patient was chosen for TCR sequencing only when enough RNA was available from at least two tumor regions. Before being selected, tumor and adjacent nontumor lung specimens were reviewed by a lung pathologist. The library was obtained by 5' RACE. Instrument on record: NextSeq 500. To allow correction of PCR and sequencing errors, the TCR library protocol tagged every TCR cDNA molecule with a unique molecular identifier. In the paper's pipeline: TCR identification, UMI-based error correction and CDR3 extraction were all carried out with Decombinator tools. Expanded TCRs were defined as those above a frequency of 2 per 1,000, corresponding to the top 1% of the tumor frequency distribution. Expanded tumor TCRs statistically deemed absent (corrected P<0.05) from at least one tumor region were classed as regional, and all other expanded tumor TCRs were classed as ubiquitous. Renyi diversity was computed with the R vegan package after each repertoire had been subsampled 100 times to 5,000 TCRs. CDR3 similarity networks were constructed using string-kernel similarity of amino acid triplets, with links drawn between CDR3s whose pairwise similarity was above 0.82. Through fastp at Q25 and MiXCR, TCRdb rebuilt clones from the public reads, retaining in-frame beta chains. CDR3 protein duplicates are merged, each entry listing the most common genes and DNA. None of the V and J calls come from the authors' own analysis; TCRdb made them. The sample table holds about 15,000 distinct CDR3 sequences, of which 6.2% were seen once. The ten largest account for about 6.8% of the sample.

The trim is 4 bases for V and 2 bases for J, with a gap of 23 bases between the germline ends. For CDR1 and CDR2, the germline V gene lists MGHRA and YSYEKL. The CDR3 covers 18 residues, taking in both the cysteine and the phenylalanine. This entry keeps only the CDR3 DNA: 54 bases, framed from base 1. The clonotype comes from a male donor with early-stage non-small cell lung cancer. The sequencing used lung tumor tissue, collected at surgery. Recombination linked TRBV4-1 to TRBJ2-5; the D segment cannot be called with confidence. The CDR3: CASSPQGNGKMSQETQYF. The DNA sequence reads TGCGCCAGCAGCCCCCAAGGGAACGGAAAAATGTCTCAAGAGACCCAGTACTTC.